This entry lists 19 T cell receptor beta chains sequenced from one sample in a study of blood T cell repertoires in COVID-19. TCRdb's table, derived via immunoSEQ multiplex PCR, lists solely in-frame clones and lacks some. The sample records 110,000 to 150,000 clones, approximately 92% being singletons. The sample comprised peripheral blood. The receptors were gathered from a woman aged 55-70 years with active COVID-19.

This chain uses TRBV29-1 with TRBJ2-5; 9 bases match TRBD1. Trimming removed 3 bases from V and 4 bases from J; junction bases left unmatched: 6. CDR1 SQVTM and CDR2 ANQGSEA come from the germline V gene. This CDR3 is 14 amino acids long. The CDR3 region has the DNA TGCAGCGTTGAGTGGGACAGGGTTGGAGAGACCCAGTACTTC. As protein: CSVEWDRVGETQYF.

A few counts support this clone. This specimen includes other DNA sequences encoding the same CDR3. The chain combines TRBV7-2 with TRBJ2-1; tentatively, D is TRBD1 (5 bases). Germline V lookup: CDR1 SGHTA, CDR2 FQGNSA. The CDR3 extends over 15 amino acids. Trimming left V 1 base short and J 0 bases short, with 7 bases between. CDR3 sequence: CASSLVGDSYNEQFF. The CDR3 coding sequence is TGTGCCAGCAGCTTAGTAGGGGACTCCTACAATGAGCAGTTCTTC.

The genes are TRBV30 and TRBJ2-3; tentatively, D is TRBD2 (6 bases). V was pared by 3 bases and J by 4 bases, with 29 bases between. Per germline, CDR1 GTSNPN and CDR2 SVGIG (reference sequence). The CDR3 length is 19 residues. The CDR3 protein is CAWRIWGRLRKKEADTQYF. For the CDR3, the DNA is TGTGCCTGGAGAATCTGGGGGAGGCTAAGAAAGAAGGAGGCAGATACGCAGTATTTT.

This clone was detected only once. DNA of the CDR3: TGTGCCACGCGGAGGGGTTTTAATTCACCCCTCCACTTT. It codes for CATRRGFNSPLHF. The rearrangement joins TRBV28 to TRBJ1-6, with D possibly being TRBD1 (5 bases). Germline loops: CDR1 MDHEN, CDR2 SYDVKM. Trimming left V 10 bases short and J 6 bases short, with 13 bases between. CDR3 length: 13 amino acids. Filled out from reference TRBV28 and TRBJ1-6, the complete variable domain reads DVKVTQSSRYLVKRTGEKVFLECVQDMDHENMFWYRQDPGLGLRLIYFSYDVKMKEKGDIPEGYSVSREKKERFSLILESASTNQTSMYLCATRRGFNSPLHFGNGTRLTVT.

The chain recombines TRBV27 with TRBJ2-7, with TRBD2 as a possible D gene (5 bases). Germline CDR1 and CDR2: MNHEY and SMNVEV (reference sequence). V lost 5 bases and J 5 bases, leaving 13 bases between the germline ends. There are 13 residues in the CDR3. Here the CDR3 DNA reads TGTGCCAGCAGTCCCTCGATGCGGGACGAGCAGTACTTC. Its translation is CASSPSMRDEQYF.

V and J are TRBV9 and TRBJ2-1; tentatively, D is TRBD2 (5 bases). Germline V gene data show CDR1 as SGDLS and CDR2 as YYNGEE. The V end was cut by 0 bases, the J end by 5 bases, with 9 bases between. This CDR3 spans 14 amino acids. The CDR3 loop reads CASSVGTWNNEQFF. CDR3 sequence (DNA): TGTGCCAGCAGCGTAGGGACTTGGAACAATGAGCAGTTCTTC.

The chain joins TRBV4-3 to TRBJ2-5; D not certain. Trimming pared 4 bases from V and 1 base from J, leaving 7 bases between. This CDR3 is 13 amino acids long. The germline CDR1 and CDR2 sequences are LGHNA and YSLEER. The CDR3 loop reads CASSPHLQETQYF. The CDR3 DNA sequence: TGCGCCAGCAGCCCACACCTCCAAGAGACCCAGTACTTC.

The V gene is TRBV4-1, the J gene TRBJ2-5, with D tentatively TRBD1 (5 bases). Germline CDR1 reads MGHRA; CDR2 reads YSYEKL. CDR3 length: 15 amino acids. Trimming shortened V by 1 base and J by 3 bases, and 12 bases separated the two germline ends. CDR3 loop: CASSQVGRGEETQYF. The CDR3 nucleotides read TGCGCCAGCAGCCAAGTAGGAAGGGGCGAAGAGACCCAGTACTTC.

V usage is TRBV6-2 or TRBV6-3 and J usage is TRBJ2-7; TRBD1 is a possible D gene (6 bases). The CDR3 has 15 residues. Germline V gene lookup returns CDR1 MNHEY and CDR2 SVGEGT. Trimming took 2 bases from V and 0 from J, leaving 11 bases between them. The CDR3 is CASSYPDRPSYEQYF. CDR3 DNA: TGTGCCAGCAGTTACCCCGACAGGCCCTCCTACGAGCAGTACTTC.

The chain carries TRBV7-9 and TRBJ2-2, with TRBD1 identical over 7 bases. This CDR3 has 14 residues. In germline, CDR1 is SEHNR, CDR2 FQNEAQ (reference sequence). The junction had 7 bases not matched to a gene; V was cut back by 5 bases and J by 7 bases. The CDR3 is CASSQQGIGGELFF. In DNA, the CDR3 is TGTGCCAGCAGCCAACAGGGGATCGGCGGGGAGCTGTTTTTT.

This rearrangement joins TRBV28 to TRBJ2-3; D ambiguous. Germline CDR1 is MDHEN and CDR2 is SYDVKM. The V end was cut by 6 bases, the J end by 2 bases, with 27 bases between. This CDR3 has 19 residues. DNA of the CDR3: TGTGCCAGCAGCTTACCATTGCCGATTGTCGGCGGAATCACAGATACGCAGTATTTT. Its translation is CASSLPLPIVGGITDTQYF.

This CDR3 reads CASSLQQGTEAFF. CDR3 bases: TGTGCCAGCAGTCTACAGCAGGGGACTGAAGCTTTCTTT. The chain joins TRBV6-6 to TRBJ1-1; the D gene is possibly TRBD1 (6 bases). CDR1 MNHNY and CDR2 SVGAGI come from the germline V gene (reference sequence). CDR3 length equals 13 residues. The ends were cut back, 5 bases at V and 5 bases at J, with 12 bases in the middle.

This clone was recorded only once. V is TRBV4-3 and J is TRBJ1-2; 9 bases are a match to TRBD1. The CDR3 sequence is 14 residues long. Germline values: CDR1 LGHNA, CDR2 YSLEER. V lost 1 base, J lost 8 bases, and 5 bases stayed unmatched. Here the CDR3 reads CASSQAGTGYGYTF. DNA for the CDR3: TGCGCCAGCAGCCAAGCGGGGACAGGGTACGGCTACACCTTC.

The rearrangement uses TRBV5-1 and TRBJ2-1; TRBD1 is a possible D gene (6 bases). Germline loops: CDR1 SGHRS, CDR2 YFSETQ. The CDR3 covers 13 residues. V was trimmed by 7 bases and J by 5 bases, leaving 13 bases between them. The CDR3 coding sequence is TGCGCCAGCTCGGTACAGGGTGACAATGAGCAGTTCTTC. As protein: CASSVQGDNEQFF.

This chain uses TRBV4-2 with TRBJ2-2; 8 bases fit TRBD2. The ends lost 3 bases at V and 0 bases at J; junction bases unmatched: 6. CDR1 is LGHNA, CDR2 YNFKEQ, per germline. The CDR3 covers 17 residues. CDR3 nucleotides: TGTGCCAGCAGCCATTCCCCGGGAGGGCCGAACACCGGGGAGCTGTTTTTT. Translated, it gives CASSHSPGGPNTGELFF.

The gene calls are TRBV5-1 and TRBJ2-1; 10 bases align to TRBD1. This CDR3 has 16 amino acids. V lost 2 bases, J lost 3 bases, and 5 bases stayed unmatched. In germline, CDR1 is SGHRS, CDR2 YFSETQ. The CDR3 is CASSFNGQGGYNEQFF. The CDR3 coding sequence is TGCGCCAGCAGCTTCAACGGACAGGGGGGCTACAATGAGCAGTTCTTC.

V is TRBV12-3 or TRBV12-4 and J is TRBJ2-7, with D tentatively TRBD1 (5 bases). Trimming pared 4 bases from V and 9 bases from J, leaving 13 bases between. The CDR3 spans 12 residues. The CDR3 bases are TGTGCCAGCAGTTCGCACAGGCTAGGGCAGTACTTC. This sequence encodes CASSSHRLGQYF.

A single count supports this clone. This sequence joins TRBV29-1 and TRBJ2-3, with 7 bases aligning to TRBD1. CDR1 and CDR2 from the germline V gene are SQVTM and ANQGSEA. Germline trimming cut 7 bases from V and 1 base from J; bases unmatched to any gene: 5. The CDR3 is 13 amino acids. CDR3: CSANRGGTDTQYF. The CDR3 bases are TGCAGCGCCAACAGGGGTGGCACAGATACGCAGTATTTT.

The chain joins TRBV24-1 to TRBJ2-3, with a tentative D call TRBD2 (6 bases). Trimming left V 5 bases short and J 6 bases short, with 20 bases between. This CDR3 has 16 amino acids. In germline, CDR1 is KGHDR, CDR2 SFDVKD. CDR3 DNA: TGTGCCACCAGTGCCGGGAGAGGATGGGGATTTGATACGCAGTATTTT. Translated, it gives CATSAGRGWGFDTQYF.